A selection of T cell receptor beta chains follows, all from one sample in a study of blood T cell repertoires in COVID-19. Generated by immunoSEQ multiplex PCR, the TCRdb table keeps only in-frame clones and is missing some. The sample contains roughly 300,000 clones, more than 85% of which appear only once. Sample: PBMCs or T cells enriched from blood (not recorded which). Receptor source: a woman under 40 who had recovered from COVID-19. CDR3s include the opening cysteine and the closing phenylalanine or tryptophan. A D gene is named only where the DNA matches it firmly. Clone size is not always given. Where it is, it says once, few, many or a class for expanded clones.

clone size,D gene,V gene,J gene,CDR3 DNA,CDR3 protein
NA,TRBD2,TRBV7-9,TRBJ2-3,TGTGCCAGCAGCGCCCAACTAGCGGGGGTCACAGATACGCAGTATTTT,CASSAQLAGVTDTQYF
NA,TRBD1,TRBV23-1,TRBJ2-7,TGCGCCAGCAGACTGTTCCCGGGACAGGGAGAATACGAGCAGTACTTC,CASRLFPGQGEYEQYF
NA,NA,TRBV14,TRBJ2-3,TGTGCCAGCAGGGGCGGGGGCAGCACAGATACGCAGTATTTT,CASRGGGSTDTQYF
NA,NA,TRBV27,TRBJ2-7,TGTGCCACCGGGGGATCCTACGAGCAGTACTTC,CATGGSYEQYF
NA,NA,TRBV5-1,TRBJ1-4,TGCGCCAGCAGCTTGGAACAAACCGGGAGACGAAATGAAAAACTGTTTTTT,CASSLEQTGRRNEKLFF
NA,NA,TRBV6-4,TRBJ1-5,TGTGCCAGCAGTACAGGGCTTGGGCAGCCCCAGCATTTT,CASSTGLGQPQHF
NA,TRBD1,TRBV19,TRBJ1-1,TGTGCCAGTAGCCCCCCAGACAGGGGTGCTGAAGCTTTCTTT,CASSPPDRGAEAFF
NA,NA,TRBV2,TRBJ2-3,TGTGCCAGCAGTGAAGCCCTACTAGGAGTAAGCACAGATACGCAGTATTTT,CASSEALLGVSTDTQYF
NA,TRBD2,TRBV7-2,TRBJ2-7,TGTGCCAGCAGCCCGGTAGCGGGGGGCTCCTACGAGCAGTACTTC,CASSPVAGGSYEQYF
NA,TRBD1,TRBV7-8,TRBJ1-2,TGTGCCAGCAGCCGAGATACAGGGGGGGTTGGCTACACCTTC,CASSRDTGGVGYTF
few,TRBD2,TRBV5-1,TRBJ2-2,TGCGCCAGCAGCTCCCCGGGGGGGAACACCGGGGAGCTGTTTTTT,CASSSPGGNTGELFF
once,TRBD1,TRBV24-1,TRBJ2-3,TGTGCCACCCGGACAGGGGGAAAAGATACGCAGTATTTT,CATRTGGKDTQYF